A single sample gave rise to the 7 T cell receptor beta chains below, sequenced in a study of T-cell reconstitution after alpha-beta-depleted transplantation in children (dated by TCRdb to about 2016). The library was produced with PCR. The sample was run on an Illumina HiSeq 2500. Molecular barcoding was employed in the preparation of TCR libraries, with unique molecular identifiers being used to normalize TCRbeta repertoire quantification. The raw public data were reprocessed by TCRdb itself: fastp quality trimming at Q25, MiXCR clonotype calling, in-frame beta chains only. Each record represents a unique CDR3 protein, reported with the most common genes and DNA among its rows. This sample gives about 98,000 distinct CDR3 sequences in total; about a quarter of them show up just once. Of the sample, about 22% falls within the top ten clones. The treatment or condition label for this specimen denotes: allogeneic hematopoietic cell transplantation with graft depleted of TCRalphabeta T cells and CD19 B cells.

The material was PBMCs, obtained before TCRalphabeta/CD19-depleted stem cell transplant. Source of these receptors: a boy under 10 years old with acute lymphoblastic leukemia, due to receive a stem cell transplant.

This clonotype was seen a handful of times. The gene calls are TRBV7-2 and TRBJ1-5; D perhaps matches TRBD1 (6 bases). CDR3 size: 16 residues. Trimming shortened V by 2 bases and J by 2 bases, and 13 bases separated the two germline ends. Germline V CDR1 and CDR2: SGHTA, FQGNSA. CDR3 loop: CASSLIGDRRNQPQHF. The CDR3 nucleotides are TGTGCCAGCAGCTTAATAGGAGACAGGCGCAATCAGCCCCAGCATTTT.

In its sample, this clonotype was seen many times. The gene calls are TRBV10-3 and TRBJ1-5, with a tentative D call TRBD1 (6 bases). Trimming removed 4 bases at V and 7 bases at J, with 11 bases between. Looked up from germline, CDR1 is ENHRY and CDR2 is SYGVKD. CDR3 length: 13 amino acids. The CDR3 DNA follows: TGTGCCATCAGTGCAGGGGACGAGCAGCCCCAGCATTTT. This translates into CAISAGDEQPQHF.

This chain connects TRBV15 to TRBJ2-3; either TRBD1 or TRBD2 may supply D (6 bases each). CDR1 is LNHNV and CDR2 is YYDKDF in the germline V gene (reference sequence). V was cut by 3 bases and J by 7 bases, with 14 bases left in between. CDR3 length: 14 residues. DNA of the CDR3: TGTGCCACCAGCAGCGGCGGAGGGGGAAATACGCAGTATTTT. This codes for CATSSGGGGNTQYF. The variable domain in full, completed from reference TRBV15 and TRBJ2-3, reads DAMVIQNPRYQVTQFGKPVTLSCSQTLNHNVMYWYQQKSSQAPKLLFHYYDKDFNNEADTPDNFQSRRPNTSFCFLDIRSPGLGDTAMYLCATSSGGGGNTQYFGPGTRLTVL.

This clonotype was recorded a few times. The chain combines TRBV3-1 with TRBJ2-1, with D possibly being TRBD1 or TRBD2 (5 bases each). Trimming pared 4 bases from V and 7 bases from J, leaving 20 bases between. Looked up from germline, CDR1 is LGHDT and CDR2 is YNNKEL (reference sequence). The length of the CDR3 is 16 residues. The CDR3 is CASSPRRGAPFNEQFF. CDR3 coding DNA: TGTGCCAGCAGCCCAAGACGAGGGGCCCCATTTAATGAGCAGTTCTTC.

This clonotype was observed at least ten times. The CDR3 reads CASSLDGAMSTDTQYF. The CDR3 nucleotides are TGCGCCAGCAGCTTGGATGGAGCCATGAGCACAGATACGCAGTATTTT. This chain joins TRBV5-1 and TRBJ2-3; no clear D gene. CDR3 size: 16 residues. Deletions cut 0 bases from V and 0 bases from J, with 11 bases between. CDR1 and CDR2 from the germline V gene are SGHRS and YFSETQ.

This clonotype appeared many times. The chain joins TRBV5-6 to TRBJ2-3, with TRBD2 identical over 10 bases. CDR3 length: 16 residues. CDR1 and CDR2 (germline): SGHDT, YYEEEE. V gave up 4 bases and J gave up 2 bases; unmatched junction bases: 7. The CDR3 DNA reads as TGTGCCAGCAGCAGGACTAGCGGAGGGATCACAGATACGCAGTATTTT. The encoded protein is CASSRTSGGITDTQYF.

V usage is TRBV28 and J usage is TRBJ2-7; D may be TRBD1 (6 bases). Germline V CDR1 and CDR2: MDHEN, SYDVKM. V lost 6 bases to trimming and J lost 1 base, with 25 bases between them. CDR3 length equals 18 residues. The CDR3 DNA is TGTGCCAGCAGCACCTCCCGAGTGACGACGGACAGATCCTACGAGCAGTACTTC. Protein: CASSTSRVTTDRSYEQYF.